This TCR beta chain was identified in a study of siplizumab effects on memory and regulatory T cells. Worth noting for this clone: The antigen remains undetermined.

Germline assignment: CDR1 MNHEY and CDR2 SMNVEV (reference sequence). V was trimmed by 7 bases and J by 4 bases, leaving 18 bases between them. There are 15 residues in the CDR3. Repertoires were generated with immunoSEQ multiplex PCR, while TCRdb's copy carries only in-frame clones and drops some. The sample yields about 100,000 clones, more than 90% seen once. Study results and caveats: Proliferating siplizumab-cultured Tregs lacked confirmed suppressive function. In the presence of siplizumab, alloreactive sequences traceable to unstimulated CD4+ memory cells were significantly reduced. Many proliferating CD4+ or CD8+ clones remained unclassified. Roughly 75-96% of them could not be assigned either a naive or a memory phenotype.

The sample consisted of CD4+ T cells sorted from blood. The receptor's source is a human donor in good health. This chain links TRBV27 with TRBJ2-3; the D gene could be TRBD1 or TRBD2 (5 bases each). In DNA, the CDR3 is TGTGCCAGCAATAGGATAACGGGGCGGGCAGATACGCAGTATTTT. This gives the protein CASNRITGRADTQYF.